This TCR beta chain was observed in a study of blood T cell repertoires in COVID-19. Study overall: Acute and convalescent COVID-19 specimens originated in the United States, Italy and Spain. From T cells, B-cell-depleted T cells, or PBMCs came the material, which was cDNA or gDNA.

Germline-derived CDR1 and CDR2 are ENHRY and SYGVKD. Unmatched junction bases numbered 9, after V lost 3 bases and J lost 0 bases. The CDR3 runs 19 residues. Source study methods: Amplifying reference gene primers gave estimates of nucleated cell counts. The data were produced by immunoSEQ multiplex PCR, yet TCRdb's version contains in-frame clones alone and is incomplete. Clone size and V and J calls were adopted from that table, with D and trimming inferred from the DNA. The data show 150,000 to 190,000 clones, 80% seen once. The chain joins TRBV10-3 to TRBJ2-3; 13 bases are shared with TRBD2. This TCR came from a man aged 55 to 69 with acute or convalescent COVID-19. Sequenced sample: peripheral blood. The CDR3: CAISDRTSGGALSTDTQYF. The DNA for the CDR3 is TGTGCCATCAGTGACCGAACTAGCGGGGGGGCCCTCAGCACAGATACGCAGTATTTT.